This TCR beta chain derives from a study of blood T cell repertoires in COVID-19. Study information: Researchers got acute and convalescent COVID-19 samples from the United States, Italy and Spain. The analysed material was cDNA or gDNA that came from T cells, B-cell-depleted T cells, or PBMCs.

This clone was counted between two and nine times. How the authors handled the data: Amplification of reference gene primers was used by the study to estimate nucleated cell counts. Generated by immunoSEQ multiplex PCR, the TCRdb table keeps only in-frame clones and is missing some. V and J calls and clone size are copied from that table; D and trimming were computed from the DNA. Here the sample spans about 39,000 clones, 84% being singletons. Sequencing used peripheral blood. The TCR was taken from a man aged 50 to 60 with active or convalescent COVID-19.

CDR3 bases: TGTGCCTGGGGGGCGAGGGCCGGGGAGCAGTACTTC. It yields the protein CAWGARAGEQYF. The chain employs TRBV30 and TRBJ2-7; TRBD1 or TRBD2 may be the D gene (5 bases each). The ends were cut back, 5 bases at V and 7 bases at J, with 15 bases in the middle. The germline V gene encodes CDR1 GTSNPN and CDR2 SVGIG (reference sequence). The CDR3 sequence is 12 residues long.